Presented here are 22 T cell receptor beta chains from one specimen sequenced in a study of sequential checkpoint blockade in melanoma. The data were produced by immunoSEQ multiplex PCR, yet TCRdb's version contains in-frame clones alone and is incomplete. Among 1,500 to 2,000 clones listed, 60% to 80% were seen once. Treatment in this sample: randomized to nivolumab then ipilimumab (arm A) or the reverse (arm B). The material was CD8+ T cells sorted from blood (inferred from file names), obtained from a patient given nivolumab and ipilimumab in sequence. Source of these receptors: a human donor with melanoma.

The chain is built from TRBV19 and TRBJ2-7; D may be TRBD1 (6 bases). Germline V CDR1 and CDR2: LNHDA, SQIVND (reference sequence). The V end lost 9 bases, the J end lost 5 bases, and 14 bases lay between the germline ends. The CDR3 is 12 residues long. The CDR3 coding sequence is TGTGCCAGCGCAACAGGGCTGGACGAGCAGTACTTC. Residues: CASATGLDEQYF.

This sequence joins TRBV19 and TRBJ1-1; the D is unclear. Trimming stripped 3 bases from V and 5 bases from J, with 10 bases between. In germline, CDR1 is LNHDA, CDR2 SQIVND (reference sequence). The CDR3 contains 13 residues. CDR3 residues: CASSIGVGTEAFF. The CDR3 coding sequence is TGTGCCAGTAGTATCGGGGTGGGGACTGAAGCTTTCTTT. The entire variable domain, with the rest obtained from reference TRBV19 and TRBJ1-1, is as follows: DGGITQSPKYLFRKEGQNVTLSCEQNLNHDAMYWYRQDPGQGLRLIYYSQIVNDFQKGDIAEGYSVSREKKESFPLTVTSAQKNPTAFYLCASSIGVGTEAFFGQGTRLTVV.

This chain joins TRBV2 and TRBJ2-7; tentative D call: TRBD1 (6 bases). Trimming cost V 6 bases and J 6 bases, with 15 bases left between them. Germline V gene sequence: CDR1 SNHLY, CDR2 FYNNEI. The CDR3 is 13 amino acids. The CDR3 DNA is TGTGCCAGCAGCGCTAGGACAGCTGCCGAGCAGTACTTC. It translates to CASSARTAAEQYF.

The CDR3 region has the DNA TGTGCCTCAGAGGGAGGGGGTTCACCCCTCCACTTT. This sequence encodes CASEGGGSPLHF. The chain is built from TRBV30 and TRBJ1-6, with D possibly matching TRBD1 (6 bases). Between the trimmed V and J ends, which lost 7 bases and 9 bases, there was a span of 13 bases. The CDR3 spans 12 residues. CDR1 and CDR2 from the germline V gene are GTSNPN and SVGIG (reference sequence).

The rearrangement uses TRBV27 and TRBJ2-7; possibly TRBD2 for D (6 bases). The CDR3 covers 14 residues. Trimming stripped 5 bases from V and 3 bases from J, with 14 bases between. Germline V gives CDR1 MNHEY, CDR2 SMNVEV (reference sequence). This CDR3 reads CASSTGTAGYEQYF. CDR3 DNA sequence: TGTGCCAGCAGTACCGGGACTGCAGGCTACGAGCAGTACTTC.

This rearrangement joins TRBV27 to TRBJ2-1; possible D gene TRBD1, 6 bases. Germline-derived CDR1 and CDR2 are MNHEY and SMNVEV (reference sequence). CDR3 length: 17 amino acids. V shed 1 base and J shed 4 bases, with 17 bases lying between them. CDR3 in DNA: TGTGCCAGCAGTTTATACTTGACAGGCGATTTGTACAATGAGCAGTTCTTC. Translation gives CASSLYLTGDLYNEQFF.

This clone was seen more than once but under ten times. The genes are TRBV14 and TRBJ2-7; possible D gene TRBD2, 6 bases. Germline V gives CDR1 SGHDN, CDR2 FVKESK. This CDR3 region has 13 residues. V was clipped by 1 base and J by 4 bases, with 8 bases between them. CDR3 amino acids: CASSQGAGYEQYF. The CDR3 DNA reads TGTGCCAGCAGCCAAGGGGCGGGATACGAGCAGTACTTC.

In its sample, this clone was seen once. This chain connects TRBV9 to TRBJ2-1; TRBD2 matches at 7 bases. V was clipped by 3 bases and J by 0 bases; unmatched bases: 6. In germline, CDR1 is SGDLS, CDR2 YYNGEE. CDR3 length: 16 residues. The CDR3 is CASSAALATSYNEQFF. DNA for the CDR3: TGTGCCAGCAGCGCCGCACTAGCGACCTCCTACAATGAGCAGTTCTTC. The complete variable domain, with remaining parts taken from reference TRBV9 and TRBJ2-1, reads DSGVTQTPKHLITATGQRVTLRCSPRSGDLSVYWYQQSLDQGLQFLIQYYNGEERAKGNILERFSAQQFPDLHSELNLSSLELGDSALYFCASSAALATSYNEQFFGPGTRLTVL.

This clone was counted only a few times. The chain uses TRBV7-9 and TRBJ2-7; D not resolved. This CDR3 region has 14 residues. V shed 5 bases and J shed 3 bases, with 14 bases lying between them. Per the germline V gene, CDR1 is SEHNR and CDR2 is FQNEAQ (reference sequence). The DNA for the CDR3 is TGTGCCAGCAGCCCACCAGATGTTCTCTACGAGCAGTACTTC. Protein: CASSPPDVLYEQYF.

The chain uses TRBV27 and TRBJ2-1, with TRBD2 matching over 13 bases. J lost 4 bases, V lost 5 bases, and 5 bases had no gene match. The CDR3 is made up of 16 amino acids. Per the germline V gene, CDR1 is MNHEY and CDR2 is SMNVEV (reference sequence). The CDR3 DNA sequence: TGTGCCAGCAGTACGACTAGCGGGGGGCGGTACAATGAGCAGTTCTTC. Protein: CASSTTSGGRYNEQFF.

This chain joins TRBV5-6 and TRBJ1-6; 9 nucleotides agree with TRBD1. Looked up from germline, CDR1 is SGHDT and CDR2 is YYEEEE. Germline trimming cut 4 bases from V and 4 bases from J; bases unmatched to any gene: 12. The CDR3 spans 18 residues. CDR3 sequence (DNA): TGTGCCAGCAGCCAATACTACACAGGGGGCGGGTATAATTCACCCCTCCACTTT. It encodes CASSQYYTGGGYNSPLHF.

This chain connects TRBV27 to TRBJ1-6, with TRBD1 identical over 9 bases. Looked up from germline, CDR1 is MNHEY and CDR2 is SMNVEV (reference sequence). J was trimmed by 0 bases and V by 4 bases; bases with no gene match: 10. This CDR3 contains 19 residues. This CDR3 is CASSSLRDRALSYNSPLHF. CDR3 nucleotides: TGTGCCAGCAGTTCCCTTCGGGACAGGGCCCTCTCCTATAATTCACCCCTCCACTTT.

This clone was detected a few times. The rearrangement links TRBV7-2 to TRBJ1-5; D gene uncertain. The CDR3 is made up of 11 amino acids. Trimming took off 1 base at V and 10 bases at J, with 5 bases between the two ends. Germline V CDR1 and CDR2: SGHTA, FQGNSA. CDR3 region: CASSLGGPQHF. CDR3 DNA sequence: TGTGCCAGCAGCTTAGGCGGTCCCCAGCATTTT. Full variable domain (rest looked up from reference TRBV7-2 and TRBJ1-5): GAGVSQSPSNKVTEKGKDVELRCDPISGHTALYWYRQSLGQGLEFLIYFQGNSAPDKSGLPSDRFSAERTGGSVSTLTIQRTQQEDSAVYLCASSLGGPQHFGDGTRLSIL.

The chain couples TRBV4-3 to TRBJ2-7; D is possibly TRBD1 (5 bases). The germline CDR1 and CDR2 sequences are LGHNA and YSLEER. Trimming cost V 0 bases and J 2 bases, with 14 bases left between them. This CDR3 spans 16 amino acids. CDR3 residues: CASSQDHSRVPYEQYF. DNA for the CDR3: TGCGCCAGCAGCCAAGACCATTCCAGGGTGCCCTACGAGCAGTACTTC.

The chain combines TRBV4-1 with TRBJ1-1; a possible D gene is TRBD1 (5 bases). The germline CDR1 and CDR2 sequences are MGHRA and YSYEKL. Trimming removed 3 bases at V and 0 bases at J, with 17 bases between. The CDR3 consists of 17 residues. Here the CDR3 DNA reads TGCGCCAGCAGCCATATTACTCAGGGTCCGATGAACACTGAAGCTTTCTTT. It encodes CASSHITQGPMNTEAFF.

The chain joins TRBV6-5 to TRBJ1-2; possibly TRBD1 for D (5 bases). Germline V lookup: CDR1 MNHEY, CDR2 SVGAGI. Trimming stripped 2 bases from V and 3 bases from J, with 10 bases between. The CDR3 sequence is 14 residues long. CDR3 residues: CASSYKTAYYGYTF. CDR3 bases: TGTGCCAGCAGTTACAAGACAGCTTACTATGGCTACACCTTC.

This clone was picked up a small number of times. The V call is TRBV5-3, the J call TRBJ1-6; unclear D gene. TRBV5-3 is designated an ORF whose function remains uncertain. The length of the CDR3 is 17 residues. The V end lost 4 bases, the J end lost 9 bases, and 23 bases lay between the germline ends. The CDR3 region is CARSPDAREGIGSPLHF. DNA of the CDR3: TGTGCCAGAAGCCCTGACGCACGCGAGGGTATTGGTTCACCCCTCCACTTT.

J is TRBJ2-6 and V is TRBV6-5, with no clear D. Germline lookup yields CDR1 MNHEY and CDR2 SVGAGI. Between the trimmed V and J ends, which lost 2 bases and 0 bases, there was a span of 5 bases. CDR3 length: 15 amino acids. CDR3 sequence reads: CASSYVNSGANVLTF. The CDR3 DNA sequence: TGTGCCAGCAGTTACGTTAACTCTGGGGCCAACGTCCTGACTTTC.

This clone was detected a few times. The DNA for the CDR3 is TGTGCCAGCAGCCACCTAAGACGGGATAAGAATTCACCCCTCCACTTT. Residues: CASSHLRRDKNSPLHF. V is TRBV7-3 and J is TRBJ1-6, with unresolved D. Trimming removed 5 bases from V and 7 bases from J, with 18 bases in between. Germline values: CDR1 SGHTA, CDR2 FQGTGA. This CDR3 is built from 16 residues.

The rearrangement links TRBV4-3 to TRBJ2-7; 8 bases match TRBD2. The CDR3 runs to 16 residues. V shed 2 bases and J 0 bases; nucleotides not matched to a gene: 6. Germline loops: CDR1 LGHNA, CDR2 YSLEER. This CDR3 is CASSQTEAGGSYEQYF. CDR3 nucleotide sequence: TGCGCCAGCAGCCAAACTGAGGCGGGAGGCTCCTACGAGCAGTACTTC.

The V gene is TRBV7-9, the J gene TRBJ2-7, with 7 bases fitting TRBD1. The length of the CDR3 is 13 residues. Per the germline V gene, CDR1 is SEHNR and CDR2 is FQNEAQ (reference sequence). The junction had 3 bases not matched to a gene; V was cut back by 4 bases and J by 3 bases. The CDR3 DNA reads TGTGCCAGCAGCTACAGGGGCGGCTACGAGCAGTACTTC. Its protein is CASSYRGGYEQYF.

This clone has more than one count but fewer than ten. This chain connects TRBV7-9 to TRBJ1-1, with 8 positions matching TRBD1. Germline lookup yields CDR1 SEHNR and CDR2 FQNEAQ (reference sequence). V was clipped by 0 bases and J by 3 bases; unmatched bases: 6. The CDR3 contains 16 residues. The CDR3 here is CASSLARTGSDTEAFF. For the CDR3, the DNA is TGTGCCAGCAGCTTAGCCCGGACAGGGAGCGACACTGAAGCTTTCTTT.